This T cell receptor (beta chain) was observed in a study of early T cells in non-severe SARS-CoV-2 infection (dated by TCRdb to 2020 to 2022). Turning to the overall study: TCR sequencing used bulk RNA from unsorted whole blood, so alpha and beta chains could not be paired.

Libraries were built with 5' RACE. Sequencing used a NextSeq 500. Unique molecular identifiers were attached to individual cDNA molecules in the TCR library protocol so that sequencing error and PCR bias could be corrected. Both TCR alpha and beta chains were sequenced, and tight co-correlation was observed between alpha and beta sequence abundances in each sample. The paper's data handling went like this. V gene, J gene and CDR3 annotation of TCR sequences was performed with Decombinator V4. Expanded TCRs were defined as changing significantly between any two time points under a Poisson model with p below 0.0001. TCR abundances were normalised to the total number of TCRs sequenced per sample and were expressed as counts per million. TRAV1-2 paired with TRAJ12, TRAJ20 or TRAJ33 defined MAIT TCRs, while TRAV10 paired with TRAJ18 defined iNKT TCRs. A search of VDJdb, accessed on 1 November 2021, was run for TCRs annotated to CMV, EBV and SARS-CoV-2, with TCRs annotated for multiple antigens excluded. TCRdb reanalyzed the raw reads on its own, using fastp at Q25 for trimming and MiXCR for clone calling, and kept in-frame beta chains. Identical CDR3 protein sequences are pooled into one entry, listed with their most common genes and DNA. The authors' filters were not applied to this entry. This sample holds approximately 30,000 distinct CDR3 sequences; 3.9% were observed only once. The ten largest clones capture roughly 8.2% of the sample.

The paper's findings and limits, for the study overall: Matching against VDJdb was skewed toward anti-spike CD8 responses, likely underestimated virus-specific expansions, and missed private and CD4 specificities.

A case-control design nested within a healthcare worker cohort in London, UK, was used, with weekly nasopharyngeal swab PCR tests and blood sampling performed. Healthcare workers were enrolled in the week of the UK lockdown, from 23 to 31 March 2020, and were followed every week for up to roughly 16 weeks. Concerning this clonotype itself: Its specific antigen is unknown. The sample holds no much larger clone one base away, and base qualities are not on file.

V is reduced by 3 bases and J by 3 bases, leaving a spacing of 8 bases between them. The CDR3 numbers 14 residues from cysteine through phenylalanine. Only the CDR3 part of the read is kept: 42 bases, read in frame from the first base. CDR1 and CDR2, looked up from the germline V gene, are ENHRY and SYGVKD. Sequencing was done on a sample of whole blood. The TCR originated in an adult who was a healthcare worker with PCR-confirmed SARS-CoV-2 infection or an uninfected control (not recorded which). The rearrangement joined TRBV10-3 to TRBJ2-2; a weak D assignment points to TRBD1 (5 bases agree). The bases read TGTGCCATCAGTGATTGGGGCGACACCGGGGAGCTGTTTTTT. Its protein product is CAISDWGDTGELFF.